This TCR beta chain came from a study of OX40 agonist ivuxolimab in advanced cancers. Germline trimming cut 4 bases from V and 1 base from J; bases unmatched to any gene: 11. CDR3 length: 17 residues. CDR1 is SGHRS, CDR2 YFSETQ, per germline. TCRdb's table, derived via immunoSEQ multiplex PCR, lists solely in-frame clones and lacks some. The table has 40,000 to 45,000 clones, roughly 78% seen once; the top ten hold 4% to 4.5%. Here the sequenced sample was CD4+ or CD8+ T cells sorted from blood, taken in a trial of the OX40 agonist ivuxolimab. This sequence joins TRBV5-1 and TRBJ2-3; 8 bases fit TRBD2. The receptor was isolated from an adult with an advanced solid tumor such as melanoma, head and neck, liver or kidney cancer. For the CDR3, the DNA is TGCGCCAGCAGCCTACCTCTACTAGCGGTGGGCACAGATACGCAGTATTTT. Translated, it gives CASSLPLLAVGTDTQYF.